Listed here is a single TCR beta chain. Its specificity is not known. V gave up 0 bases and J gave up 5 bases, with 3 bases separating them. Looked up from germline, CDR1 is SGDLS and CDR2 is YYNGEE. The CDR3 runs 12 residues. The source of the sample is a study of shared clonotypes between healthy human individuals. General study points: Generation probabilities were higher for clonotypes shared across all four sorted-subset donors than for unshared ones.

The study ran the assay at deep level. The protocol was immunoSEQ multiplex PCR, while the TCRdb copy is restricted to in-frame clones and leaves out a portion. The table includes 2 million to 2.5 million clones, roughly 93% detected once. This sequence was found in a man younger than 35 in good health. Some clones in this sample may be carry-over from other donors' samples. V usage is TRBV9 and J usage is TRBJ1-5, with D hard to call. Specimen: naive CD4+ T cells from PBMCs. The sample's subset: CD45RA+ positively selected. The CDR3 nucleotides read TGTGCCAGCAGCGTAGATGATCAGCCCCAGCATTTT. Its protein is CASSVDDQPQHF.